A single T cell receptor beta chain is shown here with its context. What it recognizes is unknown. These data belong to a study of PD-L1 blockade in urothelial cancer. The overall study: About 90% of the roughly 29 patients were men who had bladder-origin urothelial cancer. Specimens of blood held a median count of approximately 150,000 T cells. The study, taken as a whole, reports: Blood clones associated with the tumor expanded more at 3 weeks in durable-benefit patients.

CDR3 size: 12 residues. Germline V gene lookup returns CDR1 GTSNPN and CDR2 SVGIG (reference sequence). The ends were cut back, 3 bases at V and 2 bases at J, with 7 bases in the middle. Specified time point: pretreatment peripheral blood. The investigators introduced synthetic TCR analog templates into each PCR as spikes. Some clones are missing from TCRdb's copy, which holds only in-frame ones; the method was immunoSEQ multiplex PCR. The data show about 49,000 clones, less than 85% seen once. The chain combines TRBV30 with TRBJ1-2; D ambiguous. The source was PBMCs, collected around atezolizumab (anti-PD-L1) treatment. The sequence came from a man between 65 and 85 years old with urothelial cancer. The CDR3 bases are TGTGCCTGGAGCAGAAAAAACTATGGCTACACCTTC. Its translation: CAWSRKNYGYTF.